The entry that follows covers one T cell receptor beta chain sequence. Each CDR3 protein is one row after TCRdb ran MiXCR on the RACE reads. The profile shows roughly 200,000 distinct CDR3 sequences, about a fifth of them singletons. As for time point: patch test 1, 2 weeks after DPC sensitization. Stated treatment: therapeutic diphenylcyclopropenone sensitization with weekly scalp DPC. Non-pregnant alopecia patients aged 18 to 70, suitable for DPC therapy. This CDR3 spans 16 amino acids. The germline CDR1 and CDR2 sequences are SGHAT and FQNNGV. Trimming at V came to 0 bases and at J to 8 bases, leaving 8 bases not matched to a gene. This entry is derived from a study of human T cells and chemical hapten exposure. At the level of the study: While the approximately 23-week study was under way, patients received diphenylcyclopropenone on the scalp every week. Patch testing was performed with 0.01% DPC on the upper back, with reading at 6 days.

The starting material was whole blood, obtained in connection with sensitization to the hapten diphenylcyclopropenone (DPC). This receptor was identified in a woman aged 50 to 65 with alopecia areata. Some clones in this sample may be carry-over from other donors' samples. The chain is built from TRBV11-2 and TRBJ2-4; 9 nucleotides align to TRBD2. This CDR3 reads CASSLDAWTSEYIQYF. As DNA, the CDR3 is TGTGCCAGCAGCTTAGACGCTTGGACTAGCGAATACATTCAGTACTTC.